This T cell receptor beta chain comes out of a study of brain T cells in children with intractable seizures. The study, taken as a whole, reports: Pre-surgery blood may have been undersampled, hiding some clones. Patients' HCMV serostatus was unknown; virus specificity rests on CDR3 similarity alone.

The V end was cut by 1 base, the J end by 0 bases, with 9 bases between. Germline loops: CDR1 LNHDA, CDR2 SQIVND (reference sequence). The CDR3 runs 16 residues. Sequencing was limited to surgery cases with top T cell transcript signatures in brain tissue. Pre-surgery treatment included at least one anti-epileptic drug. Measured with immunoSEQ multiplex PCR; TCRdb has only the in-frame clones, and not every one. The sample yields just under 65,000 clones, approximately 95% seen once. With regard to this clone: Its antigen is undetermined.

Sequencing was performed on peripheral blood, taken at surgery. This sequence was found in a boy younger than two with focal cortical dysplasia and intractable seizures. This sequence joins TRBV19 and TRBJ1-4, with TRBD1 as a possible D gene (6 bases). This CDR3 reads CASSIAPGATNEKLFF. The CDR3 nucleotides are TGTGCCAGTAGTATAGCTCCAGGGGCAACTAATGAAAAACTGTTTTTT.